This entry lists 15 T cell receptor beta chains sequenced from one sample in a study of radiotherapy plus CTLA-4 blockade in lung cancer (dated by TCRdb to between 2018 and 2020). Library preparation used the immunoSEQ multiplex PCR assay. Entries here come from immuneACCESS through TCRdb and include only in-frame sequences with V and J called. Some clones fail to appear in such tables; in the studies checked, an unresolved V gene covers under half of the shortfall, and the cause of the remainder is unknown. A total of 55,000 to 80,000 clones appear in this sample, roughly 80% of them only once. The top ten hold approximately 4% of the sample. The source was peripheral blood, collected from a patient treated with radiotherapy plus ipilimumab. The receptor source for this set is a human donor with non-small cell lung cancer who had a complete response to radiotherapy plus ipilimumab.

The chain combines TRBV7-6 with TRBJ1-6, with D uncertain. Trimming left V 1 base short and J 8 bases short, with 12 bases between. The length of the CDR3 is 15 residues. The germline CDR1 and CDR2 sequences are SGHVS and FNYEAQ. CDR3 sequence (DNA): TGTGCCAGCAGCTTAGAAACGGACGATTATTCACCCCTCCACTTT. Translation: CASSLETDDYSPLHF.

The chain combines TRBV6-6 with TRBJ2-1; 7 bases are a match to TRBD1. The CDR3 spans 15 residues. V was clipped by 6 bases and J by 6 bases; unmatched bases: 11. CDR1 is MNHNY and CDR2 is SVGAGI in the germline V gene (reference sequence). Here the CDR3 reads CASSEQGLAINEQFF. The CDR3, as DNA: TGTGCCAGCAGCGAACAGGGGCTGGCAATCAATGAGCAGTTCTTC.

The rearrangement links TRBV5-6 to TRBJ2-1; no clear D. The CDR3 loop spans 13 amino acids. Germline V CDR1 and CDR2: SGHDT, YYEEEE. Trimming took off 4 bases at V and 5 bases at J, with 10 bases between the two ends. CDR3 in amino acids: CASSNLRNNEQFF. CDR3 nucleotide sequence: TGTGCCAGCAGCAATTTGAGGAACAATGAGCAGTTCTTC.

The rearrangement links TRBV27 to TRBJ1-2; perhaps TRBD1 as D (5 bases). The CDR3 sequence is 12 residues long. V shed 3 bases and J shed 8 bases, with 10 bases lying between them. Germline CDR1 is MNHEY and CDR2 is SMNVEV (reference sequence). The CDR3 DNA sequence: TGTGCCAGCAGTTTCGGGAGGGGAGGCTACACCTTC. Protein product: CASSFGRGGYTF.

The V call is TRBV5-4, the J call TRBJ1-2; 7 positions match TRBD1. Trimming at V came to 2 bases and at J to 6 bases, leaving 7 bases not matched to a gene. CDR1 is SGHNT and CDR2 is YYREEE in the germline V gene (reference sequence). The CDR3 spans 14 residues. The CDR3 sequence: CASSFSGTEHGYTF. CDR3 DNA: TGTGCCAGCAGCTTCTCCGGGACAGAACATGGCTACACCTTC. Drawing the rest from reference TRBV5-4 and TRBJ1-2, the complete variable domain is ETGVTQSPTHLIKTRGQQVTLRCSSQSGHNTVSWYQQALGQGPQFIFQYYREEENGRGNFPPRFSGLQFPNYSSELNVNALELDDSALYLCASSFSGTEHGYTFGSGTRLTVV.

This clone was seen a handful of times. The chain links TRBV4-3 to TRBJ2-5; 12 nucleotides line up with TRBD2. V shed 1 base, J shed 2 bases, and the junction held 2 bases outside the gene matches. The CDR3 runs to 16 residues. CDR1 is LGHNA, CDR2 YSLEER, per germline. Written as DNA, the CDR3 is TGCGCCAGCAGCCAAGGGGGGACTAGCGGGCAAGAGACCCAGTACTTC. Translating it yields CASSQGGTSGQETQYF.

This chain joins TRBV11-2 and TRBJ2-1; no clear D gene. CDR3 length: 19 amino acids. CDR1 is SGHAT and CDR2 is FQNNGV in the germline V gene. Trimming stripped 4 bases from V and 6 bases from J, with 28 bases between. The CDR3 spells CASSSPSGGTGSPRNEQFF. DNA for the CDR3: TGTGCCAGCAGCTCCCCTTCTGGCGGCACCGGGTCCCCGCGCAATGAGCAGTTCTTC. Supplemented by reference TRBV11-2 and TRBJ2-1, the full variable domain reads EAGVAQSPRYKIIEKRQSVAFWCNPISGHATLYWYQQILGQGPKLLIQFQNNGVVDDSQLPKDRFSAERLKGVDSTLKIQPAKLEDSAVYLCASSSPSGGTGSPRNEQFFGPGTRLTVL.

The chain recombines TRBV6-6 with TRBJ1-1, with 11 nucleotides matching TRBD1. The germline V gene encodes CDR1 MNHNY and CDR2 SVGAGI (reference sequence). The CDR3 loop spans 15 amino acids. V lost 4 bases, J lost 5 bases, and 6 bases stayed unmatched. The CDR3 region has the DNA TGTGCCAGCAGTTCCCGGGACAGGGGGGGGACTGAAGCTTTCTTT. Amino acids: CASSSRDRGGTEAFF.

This clone was seen more than once but under ten times. The J gene is TRBJ2-1, the V gene TRBV18; D unresolved. Germline V lookup: CDR1 KGHSH, CDR2 LQKENI. The CDR3 length is 12 residues. Trimming pared 2 bases from V and 8 bases from J, leaving 7 bases between. CDR3: CASSPTEDEQFF. The CDR3 coding sequence is TGTGCCAGCTCACCAACAGAGGATGAGCAGTTCTTC.

This rearrangement joins TRBV5-6 to TRBJ1-2; no clear D gene. From germline, CDR1 is SGHDT and CDR2 YYEEEE. Trimming pared 0 bases from V and 4 bases from J, leaving 10 bases between. This CDR3 has 14 residues. CDR3 sequence: CASSLVAGSYGYTF. For the CDR3, the DNA is TGTGCCAGCAGCTTGGTGGCAGGTTCCTATGGCTACACCTTC.

As to this clone: Compared with germline, one end of the junction differs, possibly owing to a read error. The CDR3 sequence is CASSGLAGDEQFF. In DNA, the CDR3 is TGTGCTAGCAGCGGACTAGCGGGAGATGAGCAGTTCTTC. The J gene is TRBJ2-1, the V gene TRBV7-7, with 13 nucleotides matching TRBD2. This CDR3 is built from 13 residues. Looked up from germline, CDR1 is SSHAT and CDR2 is FNYEAQ (reference sequence).

This rearrangement joins TRBV19 to TRBJ1-5; 8 nucleotides line up with TRBD1. The CDR3 consists of 14 residues. Germline CDR1 is LNHDA and CDR2 is SQIVND (reference sequence). The trim removed 7 bases at V and 0 bases at J, leaving 2 bases unmatched. CDR3 sequence: CASTDRASNQPQHF. In DNA, the CDR3 is TGTGCCAGTACGGACAGGGCTAGCAATCAGCCCCAGCATTTT.

V is TRBV11-3 and J is TRBJ1-2; D gene ambiguous. The CDR3 spans 12 residues. Per germline, CDR1 SGHNT and CDR2 YENEEA. The ends were cut back, 5 bases at V and 8 bases at J, with 12 bases in the middle. The CDR3 loop reads CASSIGPGGYTF. CDR3 DNA sequence: TGTGCCAGCAGCATTGGGCCGGGCGGCTACACCTTC. Complete variable domain (other parts from reference TRBV11-3 and TRBJ1-2): EAGVVQSPRYKIIEKKQPVAFWCNPISGHNTLYWYLQNLGQGPELLIRYENEEAVDDSQLPKDRFSAERLKGVDSTLKIQPAELGDSAVYLCASSIGPGGYTFGSGTRLTVV.

The gene calls are TRBV7-2 and TRBJ1-1, with D possibly being TRBD1 (6 bases). The CDR3 extends over 14 amino acids. Trimming pared 0 bases from V and 10 bases from J, leaving 15 bases between. CDR1 SGHTA and CDR2 FQGNSA come from the germline V gene. The CDR3 DNA sequence: TGTGCCAGCAGCTTAGCCCTCATGGGGGCGGGAGCTTTCTTT. The encoded protein is CASSLALMGAGAFF. Variable domain in full (rest from reference TRBV7-2 and TRBJ1-1): GAGVSQSPSNKVTEKGKDVELRCDPISGHTALYWYRQSLGQGLEFLIYFQGNSAPDKSGLPSDRFSAERTGGSVSTLTIQRTQQEDSAVYLCASSLALMGAGAFFGQGTRLTVV.

The rearrangement uses TRBV5-1 and TRBJ1-3; D is unclear. Per the germline V gene, CDR1 is SGHRS and CDR2 is YFSETQ. The CDR3 runs 16 residues. The ends were cut back, 5 bases at V and 0 bases at J, with 15 bases in the middle. CDR3 protein: CASSAQAGGSGNTIYF. As DNA, the CDR3 is TGCGCCAGCAGTGCCCAGGCCGGCGGCTCTGGAAACACCATATATTTT.